This TCR beta chain was observed in a study of blood T cell repertoires in COVID-19. Across the whole study: Whether acute or convalescent, the COVID-19 samples came from the United States, Italy and Spain. Nucleic acid was either cDNA or gDNA, and it came from T cells, B-cell-depleted T cells, or PBMCs.

Source study methods: Estimation of nucleated cell counts was performed using reference gene primer amplification. This table comes from immunoSEQ multiplex PCR, and its TCRdb copy is limited to in-frame clones, with some not included. V and J calls and clone size are those listed in that table; D and trimming were worked out from the DNA. The sample yields tens of thousands of clones, about 90% seen once. Sequencing was carried out using peripheral blood. This sequence was found in a human donor in a cohort sampled during active COVID-19.

CDR3 bases: TGTGCCAGCAGTGAACAGGAAGAAAAAAGGTTCTTC. Its protein product is CASSEQEEKRFF. V usage is TRBV2 and J usage is TRBJ2-1; D is unresolved. The CDR3 is made up of 12 amino acids. The germline V gene has CDR1 SNHLY and CDR2 FYNNEI. The germline V and J ends were trimmed by 2 bases and 15 bases, with 14 bases remaining between them.